These T cell receptor beta chains were read from a single sample in a study of patients and donors after allogeneic stem cell transplantation. TCRdb itself ran the RT-PCR reads through MiXCR, one entry per CDR3 protein. The repertoire has about 960,000 distinct CDR3 sequences, roughly 18% of them found once; the top ten carry about 6%. The sample was blood, either unsorted or a sorted T cell fraction (not recorded which). The origin of the receptors is a human donor who was either an allogeneic HSCT recipient or a stem cell or donor lymphocyte infusion donor (not recorded which). It is not recorded whose cells these are; they may come from a transplant donor. Both conserved end residues are part of each CDR3. Fields, in order: V gene, clone size, J gene, D gene, CDR3 protein. The D gene is left open where the match is weak. Some rows have no size entry. The others give once, few or many, or a class for an expanded clone.

v_call: TRBV20-1
clone_size: few
j_call: TRBJ2-5
d_call: TRBD2
cdr3_aa: CSARGWGGSVRHDQETQYF

v_call: TRBV12-3/TRBV12-4
clone_size: NA
j_call: TRBJ1-2
d_call: TRBD1
cdr3_aa: CASSPMDRRYGYTF

v_call: TRBV12-3/TRBV12-4
clone_size: NA
j_call: TRBJ1-1
d_call: NA
cdr3_aa: CASSLWGGTNTEAFF

v_call: TRBV2
clone_size: few
j_call: TRBJ2-5
d_call: NA
cdr3_aa: CASIGQQETQYF

v_call: TRBV6-5
clone_size: NA
j_call: TRBJ1-4
d_call: NA
cdr3_aa: CASSRLNEKLFF

v_call: TRBV5-1
clone_size: NA
j_call: TRBJ2-2
d_call: NA
cdr3_aa: CASGQPSWGGELFF

v_call: TRBV5-1
clone_size: NA
j_call: TRBJ1-2
d_call: NA
cdr3_aa: CASSLDSGGGGYTF

v_call: TRBV6-5
clone_size: NA
j_call: TRBJ2-7
d_call: NA
cdr3_aa: CASSYFPSSSYEQYF

v_call: TRBV20-1
clone_size: few
j_call: TRBJ1-5
d_call: NA
cdr3_aa: CSARDRTVNQPQHF

v_call: TRBV15
clone_size: NA
j_call: TRBJ2-1
d_call: TRBD2
cdr3_aa: CATSRAPRGRLYNEQFF

v_call: TRBV20-1
clone_size: NA
j_call: TRBJ2-1
d_call: NA
cdr3_aa: CSASSPSIDEQFF

v_call: TRBV29-1
clone_size: few
j_call: TRBJ2-1
d_call: NA
cdr3_aa: CSVGHVYNEQFF

v_call: TRBV2
clone_size: NA
j_call: TRBJ2-2
d_call: NA
cdr3_aa: CASRKDGTGELFF

v_call: TRBV4-1
clone_size: NA
j_call: TRBJ1-5
d_call: NA
cdr3_aa: CASSPYRDGGLEPQHF

v_call: TRBV30
clone_size: once
j_call: TRBJ2-1
d_call: NA
cdr3_aa: CAWSVIVHNEQFF

v_call: TRBV29-1
clone_size: few
j_call: TRBJ1-4
d_call: TRBD1
cdr3_aa: CSVGDRLNEKLFF

v_call: TRBV7-9
clone_size: NA
j_call: TRBJ2-7
d_call: NA
cdr3_aa: CASSLTRTGSYEQYF